This TCR beta chain was recovered during a study of shared clonotypes between healthy human individuals. This clone has at least ten counts. The assay was immunoSEQ multiplex PCR, and TCRdb's table has in-frame clones only and misses some. This table holds 400,000 to 500,000 clones, over 60% found once. The source is a woman aged 40 to 50 in good health. Some clones in this sample may be carry-over from other donors' samples. What was sequenced was PBMCs.

The chain's CDR3 is CASSDSREANEQFF. Here the CDR3 DNA reads TGTGCCAGCAGTGACTCGCGGGAAGCGAATGAGCAGTTCTTC. The chain uses TRBV6-4 and TRBJ2-1; weak D call: TRBD2 (6 bases). The CDR3 is 14 amino acids. Trimming pared 0 bases from V and 7 bases from J, leaving 10 bases between. Germline values: CDR1 MRHNA, CDR2 SNTAGT.